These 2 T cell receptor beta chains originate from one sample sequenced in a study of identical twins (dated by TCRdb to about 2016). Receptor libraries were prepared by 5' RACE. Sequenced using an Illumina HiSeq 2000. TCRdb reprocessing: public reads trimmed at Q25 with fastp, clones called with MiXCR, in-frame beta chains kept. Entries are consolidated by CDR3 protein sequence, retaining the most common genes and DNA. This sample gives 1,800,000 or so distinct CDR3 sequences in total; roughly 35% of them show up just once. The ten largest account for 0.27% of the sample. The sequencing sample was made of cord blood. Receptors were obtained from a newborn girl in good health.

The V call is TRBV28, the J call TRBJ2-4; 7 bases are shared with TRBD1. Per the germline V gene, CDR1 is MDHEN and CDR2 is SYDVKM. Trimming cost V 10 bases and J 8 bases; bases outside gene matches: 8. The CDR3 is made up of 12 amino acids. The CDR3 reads CATSQGTDIQYF. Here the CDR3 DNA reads TGTGCCACCTCACAGGGGACGGACATTCAGTACTTC. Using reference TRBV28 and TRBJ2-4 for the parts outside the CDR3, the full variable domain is DVKVTQSSRYLVKRTGEKVFLECVQDMDHENMFWYRQDPGLGLRLIYFSYDVKMKEKGDIPEGYSVSREKKERFSLILESASTNQTSMYLCATSQGTDIQYFGAGTRLSVL.

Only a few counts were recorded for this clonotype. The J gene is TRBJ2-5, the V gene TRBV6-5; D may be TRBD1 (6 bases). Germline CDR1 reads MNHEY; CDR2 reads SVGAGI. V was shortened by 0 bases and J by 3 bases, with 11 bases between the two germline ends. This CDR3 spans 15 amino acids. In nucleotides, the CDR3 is TGTGCCAGCAGTTACTCAGGACAGCTTAAAGAGACCCAGTACTTC. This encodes CASSYSGQLKETQYF.